These 25 T cell receptor beta chains share one sample of origin, sequenced in a study of blood T cell repertoires in COVID-19. Only in-frame clones appear in the TCRdb table, and some are missing; sequencing was by immunoSEQ multiplex PCR. The sample lists about 160,000 clones; 87% were seen once. Material: peripheral blood. The receptor source for this set is a woman in her sixties or seventies who had recovered from COVID-19.

This clone was seen only once. The rearrangement joins TRBV5-1 to TRBJ2-3; the D gene is possibly TRBD2 (6 bases). The CDR3 has 14 residues. The germline CDR1 and CDR2 sequences are SGHRS and YFSETQ. Deletions cut 7 bases from V and 6 bases from J, with 18 bases between. The DNA for the CDR3 is TGCGCCAGCCGGGACTTTGGAGGTGTGGATACGCAGTATTTT. Residues: CASRDFGGVDTQYF.

This clone was found a few times. V usage is TRBV5-6 and J usage is TRBJ2-7; the match to TRBD1 covers 10 bases. Germline V gene data show CDR1 as SGHDT and CDR2 as YYEEEE. The V segment lost 4 bases and the J segment 2 bases; nucleotides outside the gene matches: 9. This CDR3 is 16 amino acids long. Written as DNA, the CDR3 is TGTGCCAGCAGCCGTTCAGGACAGGGGGTACCCTACGAGCAGTACTTC. It codes for CASSRSGQGVPYEQYF.

V usage is TRBV11-2 and J usage is TRBJ1-6, with D unresolved. The germline V gene has CDR1 SGHAT and CDR2 FQNNGV. The V end lost 3 bases, the J end lost 5 bases, and 8 bases lay between the germline ends. CDR3 size: 14 residues. Written as DNA, the CDR3 is TGTGCCAGCAGCTTTGTATTAAATAATTCACCCCTCCACTTT. Translated: CASSFVLNNSPLHF.

The V gene is TRBV3-1 (or the pseudogene TRBV3-2), the J gene TRBJ1-2; D gene uncertain. Germline CDR1 is LGHDT and CDR2 is YNNKEL (reference sequence). The CDR3 length is 15 residues. V lost 2 bases and J 2 bases, leaving 12 bases between the germline ends. CDR3 amino acids: CASSQYQTGNYGYTF. As DNA, the CDR3 is TGTGCCAGCAGCCAATATCAGACGGGGAACTATGGCTACACCTTC.

This chain uses TRBV5-1 with TRBJ2-1; D may be TRBD2 (6 bases). Germline V CDR1 and CDR2: SGHRS, YFSETQ. Trimming pared 2 bases from V and 6 bases from J, leaving 18 bases between. The CDR3 contains 16 residues. This chain's CDR3 is CASSFKRVAGGNEQFF. CDR3 coding DNA: TGCGCCAGCAGCTTTAAGCGGGTCGCCGGGGGCAATGAGCAGTTCTTC.

The chain employs TRBV7-9 and TRBJ2-5; 10 bases align to TRBD1. Germline CDR1 reads SEHNR; CDR2 reads FQNEAQ (reference sequence). V shed 3 bases and J 5 bases; nucleotides not matched to a gene: 6. This CDR3 has 15 residues. CDR3 protein: CASSFSGQGGETQYF. CDR3 coding DNA: TGTGCCAGCAGCTTTTCCGGACAGGGGGGGGAGACCCAGTACTTC. Combining the CDR3 with reference TRBV7-9 and TRBJ2-5 gives the whole variable domain DTGVSQNPRHKITKRGQNVTFRCDPISEHNRLYWYRQTLGQGPEFLTYFQNEAQLEKSRLLSDRFSAERPKGSFSTLEIQRTEQGDSAMYLCASSFSGQGGETQYFGPGTRLLVL.

This clone came up once. The CDR3 DNA follows: TGTGCCAGCTCGAGGGTCCTCAAGGGGGTTAACTATGGCTACACCTTC. Protein sequence: CASSRVLKGVNYGYTF. The chain has TRBV24-1 and TRBJ1-2, with D perhaps matching TRBD1 (6 bases). V lost 11 bases and J 1 base, leaving 22 bases between the germline ends. The CDR3 runs 16 residues. Per the germline V gene, CDR1 is KGHDR and CDR2 is SFDVKD.

This rearrangement joins TRBV5-4 to TRBJ2-2, with 10 bases lining up with TRBD2. Germline CDR1 SGHNT, CDR2 YYREEE (reference sequence). The CDR3 has 15 residues. V shed 4 bases, J shed 7 bases, and the junction held 7 bases outside the gene matches. The CDR3 region has the DNA TGTGCCAGCAGCCTCGAGCGGGGGGGCATCGGGGAGCTGTTTTTT. Its protein product is CASSLERGGIGELFF.

The rearrangement joins TRBV5-1 to TRBJ1-6; perhaps TRBD1 as D (5 bases). The length of the CDR3 is 19 residues. With 0 bases removed from V and 0 bases from J, the gap between germline ends came to 16 bases. Germline loops: CDR1 SGHRS, CDR2 YFSETQ. CDR3 DNA sequence: TGCGCCAGCAGCTTGGACCCTAGACAGAGCAGCTCCTATAATTCACCCCTCCACTTT. Translated: CASSLDPRQSSSYNSPLHF.

The chain recombines TRBV2 with TRBJ1-5; TRBD1 matches at 7 bases. CDR1 and CDR2 (germline): SNHLY, FYNNEI. CDR3 length: 15 amino acids. Trimming took 6 bases from V and 3 from J; bases not matched to a gene: 8. The CDR3 protein is CASSPNRGHNQPQHF. Here the CDR3 DNA reads TGTGCCAGCAGCCCCAACAGGGGCCACAATCAGCCCCAGCATTTT.

This clone has a single count. The gene calls are TRBV11-2 and TRBJ2-5; 7 bases align to TRBD1. CDR3 length: 14 amino acids. J was trimmed by 4 bases and V by 1 base; bases with no gene match: 3. CDR1 and CDR2 from the germline V gene are SGHAT and FQNNGV. CDR3 sequence: CASSLGRQGETQYF. CDR3 nucleotides: TGTGCCAGCAGCTTAGGTCGACAGGGAGAGACCCAGTACTTC.

V gene TRBV15 combines with J gene TRBJ1-1, with TRBD1 identical over 9 bases. Germline V gives CDR1 LNHNV, CDR2 YYDKDF (reference sequence). The CDR3 sequence is 18 residues long. V lost 1 base and J lost 0; bases outside the gene matches: 9. In DNA, the CDR3 is TGTGCCACCAGCAGAGGAAGGGGGACAGGGCTCATGAACACTGAAGCTTTCTTT. This translates into CATSRGRGTGLMNTEAFF.

The chain has TRBV28 and TRBJ1-2; 7 bases map to TRBD1. Germline CDR1 MDHEN, CDR2 SYDVKM. The J segment lost 8 bases and the V segment lost 2 bases, leaving 8 bases of the junction unmatched. The CDR3 spans 14 residues. CDR3 in amino acids: CASSLGDRAGGYTF. CDR3 DNA sequence: TGTGCCAGCAGTTTAGGTGACAGGGCTGGAGGCTACACCTTC.

The rearrangement links TRBV4-3 to TRBJ1-1; D is undetermined. This CDR3 has 15 residues. Trimming stripped 0 bases from V and 1 base from J, with 9 bases between. CDR1 and CDR2 (germline): LGHNA, YSLEER. CDR3 sequence reads: CASSQDFQRNTEAFF. The DNA of the CDR3 is TGCGCCAGCAGCCAAGACTTTCAGCGGAACACTGAAGCTTTCTTT.

The rearrangement uses TRBV10-3 and TRBJ1-1; perhaps TRBD1 as D (6 bases). CDR3 length: 16 amino acids. Germline CDR1 reads ENHRY; CDR2 reads SYGVKD. V lost 2 bases, J lost 4 bases, and 17 bases lay in between. The CDR3: CAISEGEGGLVTEAFF. DNA of the CDR3: TGTGCCATCAGTGAGGGTGAGGGGGGGCTGGTCACTGAAGCTTTCTTT.

This clone was detected once. This chain links TRBV10-3 with TRBJ2-5; no clear D gene. CDR3 length: 11 amino acids. Per the germline V gene, CDR1 is ENHRY and CDR2 is SYGVKD. Trimming took off 3 bases at V and 4 bases at J, with 3 bases between the two ends. Here the CDR3 reads CAISDVETQYF. CDR3 coding DNA: TGTGCCATCAGTGACGTAGAGACCCAGTACTTC.

This chain joins TRBV3-1 (or the pseudogene TRBV3-2) and TRBJ2-7; possibly TRBD1 for D (5 bases). V was clipped by 4 bases and J by 6 bases, with 10 bases between them. The CDR3 totals 12 residues. Germline assignment: CDR1 LGHDT and CDR2 YNNKEL (reference sequence). CDR3 loop: CASSPERGEQYF. The CDR3 DNA reads as TGTGCCAGCAGCCCTGAAAGGGGCGAGCAGTACTTC.

This rearrangement joins TRBV28 to TRBJ2-6; D call uncertain. V was clipped by 8 bases and J by 0 bases, with 11 bases between them. Germline CDR1 MDHEN, CDR2 SYDVKM. The CDR3 length is 15 residues. The CDR3 DNA reads TGTGCCAGCGAGGTTCGGAACTCTGGGGCCAACGTCCTGACTTTC. This sequence encodes CASEVRNSGANVLTF. Based on the CDR3 plus reference TRBV28 and TRBJ2-6, the full variable domain is DVKVTQSSRYLVKRTGEKVFLECVQDMDHENMFWYRQDPGLGLRLIYFSYDVKMKEKGDIPEGYSVSREKKERFSLILESASTNQTSMYLCASEVRNSGANVLTFGAGSRLTVL.

In this sample, this clone turned up many times. The chain recombines TRBV7-9 with TRBJ1-1; a possible D gene is TRBD1 (6 bases). V lost 8 bases and J 9 bases, leaving 25 bases between the germline ends. CDR1 is SEHNR and CDR2 is FQNEAQ in the germline V gene (reference sequence). This CDR3 has 15 residues. The CDR3 loop is CASGLGSGGEGKAFF. The CDR3 nucleotides are TGTGCCAGCGGATTGGGCAGCGGGGGCGAAGGAAAAGCTTTCTTT.

This chain uses TRBV6-5 with TRBJ1-1, with 9 positions matching TRBD1. Germline-derived CDR1 and CDR2 are MNHEY and SVGAGI. Germline trimming cut 4 bases from V and 0 bases from J; bases unmatched to any gene: 6. CDR3 size: 16 residues. Here the CDR3 reads CASSLRQGGMNTEAFF. In nucleotides, the CDR3 is TGTGCCAGCAGTTTACGACAGGGGGGGATGAACACTGAAGCTTTCTTT.

The V gene is TRBV18, the J gene TRBJ2-7; D perhaps matches TRBD2 (5 bases). Germline-derived CDR1 and CDR2 are KGHSH and LQKENI. V lost 8 bases, J lost 5 bases, and 10 bases lay in between. The length of the CDR3 is 11 residues. DNA of the CDR3: TGTGCCAGCACTCGGGGTGACGAGCAGTACTTC. This translates into CASTRGDEQYF.

The chain uses TRBV5-6 and TRBJ1-4, with TRBD1 identical over 7 bases. This CDR3 contains 14 residues. The germline V gene has CDR1 SGHDT and CDR2 YYEEEE. Trimming cost V 2 bases and J 3 bases; bases outside gene matches: 1. The CDR3 nucleotides are TGTGCCAGCAGCTTCGGGACAGCTAATGAAAAACTGTTTTTT. Its protein product is CASSFGTANEKLFF.

This rearrangement joins TRBV5-1 to TRBJ2-1; 11 bases match TRBD1. Germline CDR1 and CDR2: SGHRS and YFSETQ. J gave up 6 bases and V 5 bases, and 4 bases lay outside the gene matches. The CDR3 loop spans 14 amino acids. This CDR3 reads CASRPGTGGNEQFF. DNA of the CDR3: TGCGCCAGCAGACCCGGGACAGGGGGCAATGAGCAGTTCTTC. The full variable domain, rest sourced from reference TRBV5-1 and TRBJ2-1, is KAGVTQTPRYLIKTRGQQVTLSCSPISGHRSVSWYQQTPGQGLQFLFEYFSETQRNKGNFPGRFSGRQFSNSRSEMNVSTLELGDSALYLCASRPGTGGNEQFFGPGTRLTVL.

The rearrangement links TRBV28 to TRBJ1-5; no reliable D call. V lost 0 bases and J lost 6, with 3 bases in between. CDR3 length: 12 amino acids. The germline CDR1 and CDR2 sequences are MDHEN and SYDVKM. The CDR3 region has the DNA TGTGCCAGCAGTTTATGGAGTCAGCCCCAGCATTTT. Translation: CASSLWSQPQHF.

This chain uses TRBV3-1 (or the pseudogene TRBV3-2) with TRBJ2-7, with TRBD2 identical over 7 bases. Losses at the gene ends were 3 bases for V and 3 bases for J; bases not matched to a gene: 8. The CDR3 is 15 residues long. Germline-derived CDR1 and CDR2 are LGHDT and YNNKEL (reference sequence). The CDR3 loop reads CASSHGTTRIYEQYF. In nucleotides, the CDR3 is TGTGCCAGCAGCCATGGGACTACCCGCATCTACGAGCAGTACTTC.